The 27 T cell receptor beta chains reported below all come from one sample, sequenced in a study of Ad26.COV2.S vaccination and SARS-CoV-2 variants (dated by TCRdb to the early 2020s). Library creation used the immunoSEQ multiplex PCR assay. In TCRdb, the immuneACCESS table is reduced to in-frame sequences with V and J assigned. These tables do not hold every clone; where another copy was compared, an unresolved V gene accounts for under half, and the others remain unexplained. The sample table shows about 500,000 clones, and 80% to 90% are seen once. 1.5% to 2% of the sample belongs to the ten largest clones. Read against the paper, the sample's treatment or condition label means: 19 received Ad26.COV2.S at low or high dose, single or two shots; several received placebo; per-sample allocation not given. Repertoires of vaccine and placebo recipients were sequenced from samples taken on day 63 after the first injection.

Sequenced material: peripheral blood, taken in a trial of Ad26.COV2.S vaccine versus placebo. The receptors were gathered from a person between 18 and 65 years old who received the Ad26.COV2.S COVID-19 vaccine or a placebo.

This sequence joins TRBV5-5 and TRBJ2-7; D remains unclear. Looked up from germline, CDR1 is SGHKS and CDR2 is YYEKEE (reference sequence). This CDR3 is 11 amino acids long. Trimming left V 2 bases short and J 6 bases short, with 6 bases between. This CDR3 is CASSFLTEQYF. The DNA of the CDR3 is TGTGCCAGCAGCTTTCTGACCGAGCAGTACTTC.

CDR3 residues: CASHGTSGNTIYF. The CDR3 DNA follows: TGTGCCAGCCATGGGACTTCTGGAAACACCATATATTTT. The chain carries TRBV2 and TRBJ1-3; a possible D gene is TRBD1 (5 bases). Per germline, CDR1 SNHLY and CDR2 FYNNEI. The CDR3 is 13 amino acids. Trimming pared 8 bases from V and 1 base from J, leaving 9 bases between.

The V gene is TRBV6-5, the J gene TRBJ2-5; the D call may be TRBD1 or TRBD2 (7 bases each). This CDR3 is 15 amino acids long. The V gene's germline CDR1 is MNHEY and CDR2 SVGAGI. V lost 4 bases and J lost 4, with 16 bases in between. CDR3 region: CASSSGRGGRETQYF. CDR3 coding DNA: TGTGCCAGCAGTTCGGGCAGGGGGGGGAGAGAGACCCAGTACTTC.

This clone was seen once. A read error may account for a junction end that differs from germline. The chain has TRBV7-8 and TRBJ1-4, with TRBD1 as a possible D gene (5 bases). The CDR3 contains 13 residues. Per germline, CDR1 SGHVS and CDR2 FQNEAQ. CDR3 sequence: CASSAQQESSLYF. CDR3 nucleotide sequence: TGTGCCAGCAGCGCCCAACAGGAGTCCTCCTTGTATTTT.

This clone was counted between two and nine times. The V and J genes are TRBV5-1 and TRBJ1-1; D call uncertain. This CDR3 has 11 residues. The V end lost 1 base, the J end lost 7 bases, and 5 bases lay between the germline ends. Germline CDR1 is SGHRS and CDR2 is YFSETQ. The CDR3 DNA sequence: TGCGCCAGCAGCTTGTCAGGTGAAGCTTTCTTT. This sequence encodes CASSLSGEAFF.

The chain carries TRBV2 and TRBJ2-1; D is ambiguous. CDR3 length: 15 amino acids. V lost 4 bases to trimming and J lost 0 bases, with 10 bases between them. From germline, CDR1 is SNHLY and CDR2 FYNNEI. In DNA form, the CDR3 reads TGTGCCAGCAGTGTAGAGTTGGGCTCCTACAATGAGCAGTTCTTC. Translation gives CASSVELGSYNEQFF.

The rearrangement uses TRBV20-1 and TRBJ1-1; D is ambiguous. Germline V gene data show CDR1 as DFQATT and CDR2 as SNEGSKA (reference sequence). The CDR3 consists of 10 residues. The chain's CDR3 is CIIGGAEAFF. The CDR3 coding sequence is TGCATTATTGGTGGGGCTGAAGCTTTCTTT.

This clone was counted once. The chain is built from TRBV7-9 and TRBJ1-3; 7 bases line up with TRBD1. CDR1 SEHNR and CDR2 FQNEAQ come from the germline V gene (reference sequence). The CDR3 extends over 16 amino acids. Germline trimming cut 5 bases from V and 2 bases from J; bases unmatched to any gene: 9. The CDR3 loop reads CASSNRGQGAGNTIYF. CDR3 nucleotide sequence: TGTGCCAGCAGCAACAGGGGCCAGGGGGCTGGAAACACCATATATTTT.

V gene TRBV19 combines with J gene TRBJ2-7, with TRBD2 matching 13 bases. Per the germline V gene, CDR1 is LNHDA and CDR2 is SQIVND (reference sequence). This CDR3 has 17 residues. With 5 bases clipped from V and 5 bases from J, the junction kept 12 bases outside the gene matches. CDR3 in DNA: TGTGCCAGTAGTGGACACCGACTAGCGGGAGGAACTCACGAGCAGTACTTC. Its translation is CASSGHRLAGGTHEQYF.

The chain joins TRBV24-1 to TRBJ1-5; D not resolved. Trimming cost V 4 bases and J 8 bases, with 11 bases left between them. Per the germline V gene, CDR1 is KGHDR and CDR2 is SFDVKD. The CDR3 has 13 residues. The CDR3 reads CATSDRTFEPQHF. CDR3 bases: TGTGCCACCAGTGACCGGACGTTTGAGCCCCAGCATTTT.

J is TRBJ2-3 and V is TRBV24-1, with TRBD1 identical over 12 bases. The CDR3 is 16 residues long. Germline V gene sequence: CDR1 KGHDR, CDR2 SFDVKD. J lost 4 bases, V lost 6 bases, and 7 bases had no gene match. In DNA form, the CDR3 reads TGTGCCACCAGTTCTTCCGGGACAGGGGGCCCAGATACGCAGTATTTT. This translates into CATSSSGTGGPDTQYF.

The chain carries TRBV9 and TRBJ2-6, with D unclear. CDR3 length: 17 amino acids. Looked up from germline, CDR1 is SGDLS and CDR2 is YYNGEE. Deletions cut 0 bases from V and 0 bases from J, with 10 bases between. The CDR3 bases are TGTGCCAGCAGCGTAGGAGGACCCAGCTCTGGGGCCAACGTCCTGACTTTC. This encodes CASSVGGPSSGANVLTF.

The V call is TRBV5-1, the J call TRBJ2-3, with D hard to call. V lost 0 bases and J 6 bases, leaving 5 bases between the germline ends. Germline loops: CDR1 SGHRS, CDR2 YFSETQ. The CDR3 totals 12 residues. The CDR3 coding sequence is TGCGCCAGCAGCTTGGCCTTTGATACGCAGTATTTT. Amino acids: CASSLAFDTQYF.

This rearrangement joins TRBV28 to TRBJ1-4; D remains ambiguous. Germline V CDR1 and CDR2: MDHEN, SYDVKM. This CDR3 spans 14 amino acids. The ends were cut back, 4 bases at V and 0 bases at J, with 6 bases in the middle. CDR3 coding DNA: TGTGCCAGCAGTTCCAGAGCAACTAATGAAAAACTGTTTTTT. This translates into CASSSRATNEKLFF.

Only one count was recorded for this clone. The V call is TRBV11-2, the J call TRBJ2-2; TRBD1 matches at 8 bases. Germline loops: CDR1 SGHAT, CDR2 FQNNGV. V was clipped by 5 bases and J by 6 bases; unmatched bases: 8. The CDR3 is 15 residues long. CDR3 DNA: TGTGCCAGCAGCCCCGGGACAGGTTTTCCCGGGGAGCTGTTTTTT. Encoded protein: CASSPGTGFPGELFF.

This clone showed up just once. This chain joins TRBV19 and TRBJ1-4; 8 nucleotides agree with TRBD1. From germline, CDR1 is LNHDA and CDR2 SQIVND (reference sequence). Germline trimming cut 3 bases from V and 7 bases from J; bases unmatched to any gene: 13. The CDR3 contains 17 residues. The CDR3 DNA follows: TGTGCCAGTAGTATCCCCCGTTACAGGGGGGAAGGTGAAAAACTGTTTTTT. Its protein is CASSIPRYRGEGEKLFF.

V and J are TRBV28 and TRBJ1-1, with D hard to call. Trimming shortened V by 4 bases and J by 0 bases, and 12 bases separated the two germline ends. Germline loops: CDR1 MDHEN, CDR2 SYDVKM. CDR3 length: 15 amino acids. The CDR3 loop reads CASSSFRTMNTEAFF. The CDR3 nucleotides are TGTGCCAGCAGTTCCTTCAGGACCATGAACACTGAAGCTTTCTTT.

The chain uses TRBV4-2 and TRBJ1-1; D possibly corresponds to TRBD1 (5 bases). The CDR3 sequence is 18 residues long. The V end was cut by 0 bases, the J end by 5 bases, with 22 bases between. Germline V lookup: CDR1 LGHNA, CDR2 YNFKEQ. For the CDR3, the DNA is TGTGCCAGCAGCCAAGAGGTCCCCTGGGCGGGACCGGGGACTGAAGCTTTCTTT. This sequence encodes CASSQEVPWAGPGTEAFF.

This clone occurred a few times. The chain links TRBV7-9 to TRBJ1-2; no clear D gene. The CDR3 runs 14 residues. V was pared by 1 base and J by 6 bases, with 12 bases between. Germline lookup yields CDR1 SEHNR and CDR2 FQNEAQ (reference sequence). The CDR3 DNA sequence: TGTGCCAGCAGCTTAGGAGGAGGTTGGAATGGCTACACCTTC. Protein product: CASSLGGGWNGYTF.

The genes are TRBV6-1 and TRBJ2-1, with a tentative D call TRBD2 (6 bases). Germline V lookup: CDR1 MNHNS, CDR2 SASEGT. V lost 3 bases and J lost 10, with 19 bases in between. CDR3 length: 15 amino acids. Here the CDR3 DNA reads TGTGCCAGCAGTGACAACCCCGGCCACCGGGAGGAGCAGTTCTTC. Protein sequence: CASSDNPGHREEQFF.

V and J are TRBV12-3 or TRBV12-4 and TRBJ1-2, with D maybe TRBD1 (6 bases). This CDR3 comprises 13 residues. Trimming removed 6 bases from V and 4 bases from J, with 12 bases in between. The DNA for the CDR3 is TGTGCCAGCAGCGTAGGGGGGGTCTATGGCTACACCTTC. It is translated as CASSVGGVYGYTF.

J is TRBJ2-1 and V is TRBV24-1; TRBD2 matches 9 bases. V was pared by 10 bases and J by 7 bases, with 4 bases of the junction left unmatched. The length of the CDR3 is 12 residues. Germline V lookup: CDR1 KGHDR, CDR2 SFDVKD. The CDR3 DNA follows: TGTGCCACTAGCGGGAGTCGGAATGAGCAGTTCTTC. Amino acids: CATSGSRNEQFF.

The chain couples TRBV10-3 to TRBJ2-1; D might be TRBD2 (6 bases). Germline CDR1 and CDR2: ENHRY and SYGVKD. This CDR3 has 12 residues. Trimming left V 6 bases short and J 9 bases short, with 12 bases between. The CDR3, as DNA: TGTGCCATCAGGAGACTAGACGGTGAGCAGTTCTTC. This encodes CAIRRLDGEQFF.

This chain connects TRBV5-6 to TRBJ2-3; TRBD1 agrees at 7 bases. The CDR3 is made up of 16 amino acids. Germline CDR1 is SGHDT and CDR2 is YYEEEE. The V segment lost 4 bases and the J segment 2 bases; nucleotides outside the gene matches: 10. The CDR3 loop is CASSPILGQPTDTQYF. The CDR3 coding sequence is TGTGCCAGCAGCCCCATTCTGGGACAGCCCACAGATACGCAGTATTTT.

The V gene is TRBV11-3, the J gene TRBJ2-2; D is uncertain. CDR3 length equals 14 residues. From germline, CDR1 is SGHNT and CDR2 YENEEA. Trimming pared 3 bases from V and 1 base from J, leaving 6 bases between. CDR3 nucleotides: TGTGCCAGCAGCTTGTCCGTGAACACCGGGGAGCTGTTTTTT. It translates to CASSLSVNTGELFF.

This rearrangement joins TRBV27 to TRBJ1-2; no firm D call. Trimming took off 5 bases at V and 3 bases at J, with 16 bases between the two ends. The CDR3 length is 15 residues. In germline, CDR1 is MNHEY, CDR2 SMNVEV (reference sequence). The CDR3 sequence is CASSMGGTLHYGYTF. CDR3 bases: TGTGCCAGCAGTATGGGCGGAACCCTTCACTATGGCTACACCTTC.

The V gene is TRBV7-8, the J gene TRBJ2-5; D unclear. The CDR3 is 14 amino acids. Deletions cut 1 base from V and 2 bases from J, with 8 bases between. The germline V gene has CDR1 SGHVS and CDR2 FQNEAQ. For the CDR3, the DNA is TGTGCCAGCAGCTTAGAAGATGGACAAGAGACCCAGTACTTC. Amino acids: CASSLEDGQETQYF.